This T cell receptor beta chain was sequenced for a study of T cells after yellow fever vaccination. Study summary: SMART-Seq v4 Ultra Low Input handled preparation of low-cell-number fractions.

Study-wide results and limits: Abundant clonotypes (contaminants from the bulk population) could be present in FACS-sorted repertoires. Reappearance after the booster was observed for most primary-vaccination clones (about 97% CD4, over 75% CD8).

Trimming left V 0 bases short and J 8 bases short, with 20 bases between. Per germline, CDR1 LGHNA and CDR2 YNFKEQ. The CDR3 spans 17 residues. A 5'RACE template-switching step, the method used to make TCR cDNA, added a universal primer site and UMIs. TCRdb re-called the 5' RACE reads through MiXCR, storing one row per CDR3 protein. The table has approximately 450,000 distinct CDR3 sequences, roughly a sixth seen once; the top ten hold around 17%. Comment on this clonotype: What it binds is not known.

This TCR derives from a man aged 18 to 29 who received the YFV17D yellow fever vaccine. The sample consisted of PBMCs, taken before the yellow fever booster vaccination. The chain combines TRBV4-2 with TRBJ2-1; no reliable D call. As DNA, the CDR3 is TGTGCCAGCAGCCAAGACCGGACCTCTACCCCGCGCGATGAGCAGTTCTTC. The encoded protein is CASSQDRTSTPRDEQFF.